Listed below are T cell receptor beta chains from one sample, sequenced in a study of T-cell reconstitution after alpha-beta-depleted transplantation in children. TCRdb used MiXCR to reprocess the PCR reads, holding one entry per CDR3 protein. The profile shows around 580,000 distinct CDR3 sequences, more than 20% of them singletons. The sequences come from PBMCs, mostly from graft donor cells, collected 360 days after TCRalphabeta/CD19-depleted stem cell transplant. These TCRs come from a boy younger than two who had a stem cell transplant for acute myeloid leukemia, so the T cells may come from the graft donor. Both conserved end residues are part of each CDR3. A D gene is named only where the DNA matches it firmly. Where a row states a size, it is once, few, many or the class of an expanded clone; other rows omit it.

d_call: -
v_call: TRBV7-2
j_call: TRBJ2-2
clone_size: -
cdr3_aa: CASSLAGRLNTGELFF
cdr3_nt: TGTGCCAGCAGCTTGGCGGGACGGTTGAACACCGGGGAGCTGTTTTTT

d_call: -
v_call: TRBV20-1
j_call: TRBJ2-1
clone_size: many
cdr3_aa: CSARDRRGDEQFF
cdr3_nt: TGCAGTGCTAGAGATAGGAGGGGGGATGAGCAGTTCTTC

d_call: TRBD2
v_call: TRBV20-1
j_call: TRBJ2-3
clone_size: few
cdr3_aa: CSATLAGSDTQYF
cdr3_nt: TGCAGTGCGACACTAGCGGGTTCAGATACGCAGTATTTT

d_call: -
v_call: TRBV15
j_call: TRBJ1-5
clone_size: -
cdr3_aa: CATSRDHGNQPQHF
cdr3_nt: TGTGCCACCAGCAGAGATCACGGGAATCAGCCCCAGCATTTT

d_call: -
v_call: TRBV10-2
j_call: TRBJ2-7
clone_size: many
cdr3_aa: CASSEAGYEQYF
cdr3_nt: TGCGCCAGCAGTGAAGCCGGCTACGAGCAGTACTTC

d_call: TRBD2
v_call: TRBV28
j_call: TRBJ2-1
clone_size: many
cdr3_aa: CASSFRIGGGGDEQFF
cdr3_nt: TGTGCCAGCAGTTTTAGGATCGGGGGGGGAGGCGATGAGCAGTTCTTC

d_call: TRBD1
v_call: TRBV5-6
j_call: TRBJ1-5
clone_size: many
cdr3_aa: CASSLGGQATQPQHF
cdr3_nt: TGTGCCAGCAGCTTGGGGGGACAGGCTACTCAGCCCCAGCATTTT

d_call: -
v_call: TRBV5-1
j_call: TRBJ2-7
clone_size: few
cdr3_aa: CASSPGHLSYEQYF
cdr3_nt: TGCGCCAGCAGCCCAGGACACCTCTCCTACGAGCAGTACTTC

d_call: -
v_call: TRBV29-1
j_call: TRBJ2-7
clone_size: many
cdr3_aa: CSVGTRTPYEQYF
cdr3_nt: TGCAGCGTTGGGACGCGAACCCCTTACGAGCAGTACTTC

d_call: TRBD1
v_call: TRBV5-1
j_call: TRBJ2-3
clone_size: many
cdr3_aa: CASRKQGAADTQYF
cdr3_nt: TGCGCCAGCCGAAAACAGGGGGCCGCAGATACGCAGTATTTT

d_call: -
v_call: TRBV20-1
j_call: TRBJ2-1
clone_size: -
cdr3_aa: CSARPLRWDQNEQFF
cdr3_nt: TGCAGTGCTAGACCCCTCCGGTGGGATCAGAATGAGCAGTTCTTC

d_call: -
v_call: TRBV7-9
j_call: TRBJ1-2
clone_size: few
cdr3_aa: CASSSGTDGYTF
cdr3_nt: TGTGCCAGCAGCTCTGGGACGGATGGCTACACCTTC

d_call: -
v_call: TRBV5-1
j_call: TRBJ1-1
clone_size: many
cdr3_aa: CASSLGVVSTLEAFF
cdr3_nt: TGCGCCAGCAGCTTGGGGGTAGTCAGTACCCTTGAAGCTTTCTTT

d_call: TRBD2
v_call: TRBV7-6
j_call: TRBJ2-5
clone_size: -
cdr3_aa: CASSFQLGGLAVQETQYF
cdr3_nt: TGTGCCAGCAGCTTCCAATTAGGGGGACTAGCGGTCCAAGAGACCCAGTACTTC

d_call: -
v_call: TRBV7-2
j_call: TRBJ2-3
clone_size: -
cdr3_aa: CASSSPGWGNTDTQYF
cdr3_nt: TGTGCCAGCAGCTCCCCTGGATGGGGGAACACAGATACGCAGTATTTT